This T cell receptor (beta chain) is drawn from a study of vaccination effects on CD4 cells after COVID-19. Clones were read by immunoSEQ multiplex PCR, and TCRdb kept only the in-frame ones, dropping some. The sample gives tens of thousands of clones, around 80% of which show up once; 35% to 40% is in the top ten. V was cut by 1 base and J by 3 bases, with 9 bases left in between. Germline V gene sequence: CDR1 MGHRA, CDR2 YSYEKL. The CDR3 loop spans 14 amino acids. On this clone itself: Its specificity is unknown.

Ahead of sequencing, the ViraFEST assay grew antigen-specific CD4+ T cells using viral peptide pools. CD4+ T cells were isolated after less than 12 days of culture. This person's SARS-CoV-2 infection, confirmed by PCR, occurred between March and December 2020. The sequence was obtained from a human donor who had a prior SARS-CoV-2 infection. The gene calls are TRBV4-1 and TRBJ1-1; D is ambiguous. The specimen comprised CD4+ T cells from PBMCs cultured with a peptide pool, sampled before COVID-19 vaccination. CDR3 protein: CASSQGTDDTEAFF. CDR3 DNA: TGCGCCAGCAGCCAAGGGACGGACGACACTGAAGCTTTCTTT.